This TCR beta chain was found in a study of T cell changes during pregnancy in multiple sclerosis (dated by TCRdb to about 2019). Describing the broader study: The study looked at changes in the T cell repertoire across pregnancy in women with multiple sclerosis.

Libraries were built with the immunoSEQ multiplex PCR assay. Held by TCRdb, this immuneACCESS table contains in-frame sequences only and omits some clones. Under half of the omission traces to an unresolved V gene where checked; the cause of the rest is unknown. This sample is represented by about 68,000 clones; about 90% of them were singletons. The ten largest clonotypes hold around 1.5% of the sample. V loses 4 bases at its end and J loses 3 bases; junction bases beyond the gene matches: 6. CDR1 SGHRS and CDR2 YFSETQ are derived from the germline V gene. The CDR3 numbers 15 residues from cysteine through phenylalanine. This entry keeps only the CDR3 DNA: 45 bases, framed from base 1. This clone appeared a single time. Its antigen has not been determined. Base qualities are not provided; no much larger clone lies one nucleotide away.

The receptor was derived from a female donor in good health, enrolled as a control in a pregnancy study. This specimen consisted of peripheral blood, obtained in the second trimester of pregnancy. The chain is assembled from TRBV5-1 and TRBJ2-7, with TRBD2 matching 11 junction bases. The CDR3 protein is CASSGPGTSGYEQYF. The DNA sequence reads TGCGCCAGCAGCGGTCCCGGGACTAGCGGCTACGAGCAGTACTTC. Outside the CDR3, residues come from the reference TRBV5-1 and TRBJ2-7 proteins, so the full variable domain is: KAGVTQTPRYLIKTRGQQVTLSCSPISGHRSVSWYQQTPGQGLQFLFEYFSETQRNKGNFPGRFSGRQFSNSRSEMNVSTLELGDSALYLCASSGPGTSGYEQYFGPGTRLTVT.